This is a list of T cell receptor beta chains from one sample in a study of response to subunit inactivated influenza vaccine. Each CDR3 protein is one row after TCRdb ran MiXCR on the RT-PCR reads. The sample lists more than 400,000 distinct CDR3 sequences, less than 7.5% seen once, with about an eighth in the top ten. The sample in question was PBMCs from blood, obtained 23 months after vaccination. The receptors derive from a man aged 50 to 69 who received an inactivated influenza vaccine. Each CDR3 is given with its conserved first and last residue. The order of the fields is D gene, J gene, clone size, V gene, CDR3 DNA, CDR3 protein. The D gene is left open where the match is weak. Clone size is shown for a subset of rows, as once, few, many or a class of expanded clone.

D gene: NA; J gene: TRBJ2-5; clone size: NA; V gene: TRBV28; CDR3 DNA: TGTGCCAGCAGTTTATATCGAGAGGCGCCCCAAGAGACCCAGTACTTC; CDR3 protein: CASSLYREAPQETQYF
D gene: NA; J gene: TRBJ2-7; clone size: NA; V gene: TRBV7-9; CDR3 DNA: TGTGCCAGCAGCCCTTACGGCCAGGTCTCCTACGAGCAGTACTTC; CDR3 protein: CASSPYGQVSYEQYF
D gene: TRBD1; J gene: TRBJ2-5; clone size: NA; V gene: TRBV28; CDR3 DNA: TGTGCCAGCAGTGCGACAGGGGTACGAGGAGAGACCCAGTACTTC; CDR3 protein: CASSATGVRGETQYF
D gene: NA; J gene: TRBJ2-2; clone size: many; V gene: TRBV5-1; CDR3 DNA: TGCGCCAGCAGCTTTGACGTCAGGGCAGGCGGGGAGCTGTTTTTT; CDR3 protein: CASSFDVRAGGELFF
D gene: TRBD1; J gene: TRBJ2-1; clone size: many; V gene: TRBV12-3/TRBV12-4; CDR3 DNA: TGTGCCAGCAGTTTCGGGACAGCGTACAATGAGCAGTTCTTC; CDR3 protein: CASSFGTAYNEQFF
D gene: NA; J gene: TRBJ2-1; clone size: NA; V gene: TRBV11-2; CDR3 DNA: TGTGCCAGCAGCTTATTAGTAGTCAATGAGCAGTTCTTC; CDR3 protein: CASSLLVVNEQFF
D gene: NA; J gene: TRBJ2-7; clone size: NA; V gene: TRBV9; CDR3 DNA: TGTGCCAGCAGCGCGGGCTTCCCAGATGCCTACGAGCAGTACTTC; CDR3 protein: CASSAGFPDAYEQYF
D gene: TRBD1; J gene: TRBJ2-7; clone size: few; V gene: TRBV6-5; CDR3 DNA: TGTGCCAGCAGTTACTCGCCGGACAGGCTGGCCTACGAGCAGTACTTC; CDR3 protein: CASSYSPDRLAYEQYF
D gene: NA; J gene: TRBJ1-1; clone size: NA; V gene: TRBV6-1; CDR3 DNA: TGTGCCAGCAGTCATATTGGGACCGCTGAAGCTTTCTTT; CDR3 protein: CASSHIGTAEAFF
D gene: NA; J gene: TRBJ1-5; clone size: many; V gene: TRBV7-8; CDR3 DNA: TGTGCCAGCAGCTCGTCGAGGGGCTTCGGCAATCAGCCCCAGCATTTT; CDR3 protein: CASSSSRGFGNQPQHF
D gene: TRBD1; J gene: TRBJ1-5; clone size: few; V gene: TRBV7-2; CDR3 DNA: TGTGCCAGCAGCCCACAGGGGCAGGCCCAGCATTTT; CDR3 protein: CASSPQGQAQHF
D gene: TRBD1; J gene: TRBJ1-5; clone size: many; V gene: TRBV12-3/TRBV12-4; CDR3 DNA: TGTGCCAGCAGCACCGGACTGACAGGGGGCTATCAGCCCCAGCATTTT; CDR3 protein: CASSTGLTGGYQPQHF
D gene: NA; J gene: TRBJ2-1; clone size: many; V gene: TRBV7-9; CDR3 DNA: TGTGCCAGCAGCTTAATGTGGACGTTCGGAAGGGATGAGCAGTTCTTC; CDR3 protein: CASSLMWTFGRDEQFF
D gene: NA; J gene: TRBJ1-3; clone size: few; V gene: TRBV30; CDR3 DNA: TGTGCCTGGAGTAGTGATCCCCACTCTGGAAACACCATATATTTT; CDR3 protein: CAWSSDPHSGNTIYF
D gene: NA; J gene: TRBJ2-5; clone size: few; V gene: TRBV10-3; CDR3 DNA: TGTGCCATCAGTGGTTACCAAGAGACCCAGTACTTC; CDR3 protein: CAISGYQETQYF
D gene: NA; J gene: TRBJ2-1; clone size: few; V gene: TRBV7-9; CDR3 DNA: TGTGCCAGCAGCTTAGAGGGGGGCCTTCACAATGAGCAGTTCTTC; CDR3 protein: CASSLEGGLHNEQFF
D gene: NA; J gene: TRBJ1-2; clone size: many; V gene: TRBV29-1; CDR3 DNA: TGCAGCGTTGACCCCGGCGGCAATGGGGGTGGCTACACCTTC; CDR3 protein: CSVDPGGNGGGYTF
D gene: NA; J gene: TRBJ1-2; clone size: NA; V gene: TRBV5-1; CDR3 DNA: TGCGCCAGCAGCTTGGCCTGGCAGGGAGGGGATGGCTACACCTTC; CDR3 protein: CASSLAWQGGDGYTF
D gene: TRBD2; J gene: TRBJ2-3; clone size: few; V gene: TRBV7-3; CDR3 DNA: TGTGCCAGCAGCCCGACGTTGGGGGGGACGACAGATACGCAGTATTTT; CDR3 protein: CASSPTLGGTTDTQYF
D gene: NA; J gene: TRBJ1-4; clone size: few; V gene: TRBV4-3; CDR3 DNA: TGCGCCAGCAGCCAAGATACGGCAACTAATGAAAAACTGTTTTTT; CDR3 protein: CASSQDTATNEKLFF
D gene: NA; J gene: TRBJ2-7; clone size: few; V gene: TRBV6-6; CDR3 DNA: TGTGCCAGCAGTTACTCGAAGAACTACGAGCAGTACTTC; CDR3 protein: CASSYSKNYEQYF
D gene: NA; J gene: TRBJ2-5; clone size: NA; V gene: TRBV10-2; CDR3 DNA: TGCGCCAGCAGTGGAACAGGGACGAGGTACCAAGAGACCCAGTACTTC; CDR3 protein: CASSGTGTRYQETQYF
D gene: NA; J gene: TRBJ2-2; clone size: many; V gene: TRBV7-9; CDR3 DNA: TGTGCCAGCAGCTTAAAACTAGCCACCGGGGAGCTGTTTTTT; CDR3 protein: CASSLKLATGELFF
D gene: NA; J gene: TRBJ1-6; clone size: many; V gene: TRBV4-1; CDR3 DNA: TGCGCCAGCAGCCAAGAGGTTCTTCCAAATTCACCCCTCCACTTT; CDR3 protein: CASSQEVLPNSPLHF
D gene: NA; J gene: TRBJ2-5; clone size: NA; V gene: TRBV7-2; CDR3 DNA: TGTGCCAGCAGCTTAGTCCTCTTGAGGGAGACCCAGTACTTC; CDR3 protein: CASSLVLLRETQYF
D gene: TRBD2; J gene: TRBJ2-3; clone size: NA; V gene: TRBV5-1; CDR3 DNA: TGCGCCAGCAGCGAAGGGAGGGCAGATACGCAGTATTTT; CDR3 protein: CASSEGRADTQYF
D gene: NA; J gene: TRBJ2-3; clone size: few; V gene: TRBV25-1; CDR3 DNA: TGTGCCAGCAGTGATGGCCACAGGATCACAGATACGCAGTATTTT; CDR3 protein: CASSDGHRITDTQYF
D gene: TRBD2; J gene: TRBJ2-7; clone size: NA; V gene: TRBV2; CDR3 DNA: TGTGCCAGCTCGCCCGGACTAGTCGTTTACGAGCAGTACTTC; CDR3 protein: CASSPGLVVYEQYF
D gene: NA; J gene: TRBJ2-2; clone size: few; V gene: TRBV7-2; CDR3 DNA: TGTGCCAGCAGCTTGTCTATCTCACAGTTGAACACCGGGGAGCTGTTTTTT; CDR3 protein: CASSLSISQLNTGELFF
D gene: NA; J gene: TRBJ1-4; clone size: few; V gene: TRBV2; CDR3 DNA: TGTGCCAGCAGGTCCACAGGGCACCACAATGAAAAACTGTTTTTT; CDR3 protein: CASRSTGHHNEKLFF
D gene: TRBD2; J gene: TRBJ2-1; clone size: few; V gene: TRBV20-1; CDR3 DNA: TGCAGTGCTAGAGAGACTAGCGGGGCCCAGTTCTTC; CDR3 protein: CSARETSGAQFF
D gene: NA; J gene: TRBJ1-2; clone size: few; V gene: TRBV6-1; CDR3 DNA: TGTGCCAGCAGACAGGAGTATGGCTACACCTTC; CDR3 protein: CASRQEYGYTF
D gene: NA; J gene: TRBJ1-5; clone size: many; V gene: TRBV10-3; CDR3 DNA: TGTGCCATCAACGGGGGATCGGATCAGCCCCAGCATTTT; CDR3 protein: CAINGGSDQPQHF
D gene: TRBD2; J gene: TRBJ2-1; clone size: NA; V gene: TRBV12-3/TRBV12-4; CDR3 DNA: TGTGCCAGCAGGAAATCGGGGGGAGATGAGCAGTTCTTC; CDR3 protein: CASRKSGGDEQFF
D gene: TRBD1; J gene: TRBJ2-2; clone size: NA; V gene: TRBV5-1; CDR3 DNA: TGCGCCAGCAGCCCTGGACAGGGGTCGAGGACCGGGGAGCTGTTTTTT; CDR3 protein: CASSPGQGSRTGELFF
D gene: NA; J gene: TRBJ2-1; clone size: many; V gene: TRBV29-1; CDR3 DNA: TGCAGCGTTGTCAGGGGATGGAATGAGCAGTTCTTC; CDR3 protein: CSVVRGWNEQFF
D gene: NA; J gene: TRBJ1-5; clone size: NA; V gene: TRBV20-1; CDR3 DNA: TGCAGTGCTAGAGACCAGACTACAAATCAGCCCCAGCATTTT; CDR3 protein: CSARDQTTNQPQHF
D gene: NA; J gene: TRBJ1-6; clone size: few; V gene: TRBV28; CDR3 DNA: TGTGCCAGCAGTTTCTTCGGCGGCAGGAAGAGGACACCCCTCCACTTT; CDR3 protein: CASSFFGGRKRTPLHF
D gene: NA; J gene: TRBJ2-3; clone size: many; V gene: TRBV12-3/TRBV12-4; CDR3 DNA: TGTGCCAGCACCTGGAGGGATTCAGATACGCAGTATTTT; CDR3 protein: CASTWRDSDTQYF
D gene: TRBD2; J gene: TRBJ2-2; clone size: many; V gene: TRBV9; CDR3 DNA: TGTGCCAGCAATCGGGAGGGCCTAGGCGGGGAGCTGTTTTTT; CDR3 protein: CASNREGLGGELFF
D gene: TRBD2; J gene: TRBJ2-3; clone size: many; V gene: TRBV5-1; CDR3 DNA: TGCGCCAGCAGCGCAGGGACTAGCGGGGCGGTTACGCAGTATTTT; CDR3 protein: CASSAGTSGAVTQYF
D gene: TRBD1; J gene: TRBJ2-3; clone size: NA; V gene: TRBV5-1; CDR3 DNA: TGCGCCGGCTCCCCGGGACAGGGGACAGATACGCAGTATTTT; CDR3 protein: CAGSPGQGTDTQYF
D gene: TRBD1; J gene: TRBJ2-1; clone size: few; V gene: TRBV5-1; CDR3 DNA: TGCGCCAGCAGCCTACGGCAGGGGGCCTCCAATGAGCAGTTCTTC; CDR3 protein: CASSLRQGASNEQFF
D gene: NA; J gene: TRBJ2-3; clone size: NA; V gene: TRBV20-1; CDR3 DNA: TGCAGTGCTAGAACCCCGACCCCAGATACGCAGTATTTT; CDR3 protein: CSARTPTPDTQYF